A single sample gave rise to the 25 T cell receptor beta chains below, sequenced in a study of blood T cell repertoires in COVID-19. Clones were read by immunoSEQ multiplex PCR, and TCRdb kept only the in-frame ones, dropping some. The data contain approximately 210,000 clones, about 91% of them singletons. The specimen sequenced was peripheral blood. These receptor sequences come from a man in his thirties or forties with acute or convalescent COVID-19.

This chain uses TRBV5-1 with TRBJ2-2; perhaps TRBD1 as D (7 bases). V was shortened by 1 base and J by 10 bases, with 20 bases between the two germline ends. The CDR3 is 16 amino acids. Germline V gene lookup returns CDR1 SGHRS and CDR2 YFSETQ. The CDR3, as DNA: TGCGCCAGCAGCTTGTCCCCCAGCAGGGGGGCTGTGGAGCTGTTTTTT. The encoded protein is CASSLSPSRGAVELFF.

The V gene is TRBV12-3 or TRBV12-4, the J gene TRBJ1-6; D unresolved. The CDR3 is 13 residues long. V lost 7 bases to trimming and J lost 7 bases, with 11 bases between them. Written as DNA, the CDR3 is TGTGCCAGCAAGAGGCTTGGGAATTCACCCCTCCACTTT. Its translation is CASKRLGNSPLHF.

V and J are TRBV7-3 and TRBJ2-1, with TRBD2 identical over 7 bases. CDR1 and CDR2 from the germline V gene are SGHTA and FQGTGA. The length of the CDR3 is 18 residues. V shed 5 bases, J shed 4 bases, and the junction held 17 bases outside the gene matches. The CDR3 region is CASSLPPVGSGAYNEQFF. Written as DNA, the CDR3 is TGTGCCAGCAGCCTCCCGCCCGTAGGCAGCGGGGCGTACAATGAGCAGTTCTTC.

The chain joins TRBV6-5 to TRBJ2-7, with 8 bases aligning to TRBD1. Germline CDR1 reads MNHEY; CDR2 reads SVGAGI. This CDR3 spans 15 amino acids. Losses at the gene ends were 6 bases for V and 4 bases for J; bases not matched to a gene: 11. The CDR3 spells CASSLGGQGGYEQYF. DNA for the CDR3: TGTGCCAGCAGCTTGGGCGGACAGGGAGGATACGAGCAGTACTTC.

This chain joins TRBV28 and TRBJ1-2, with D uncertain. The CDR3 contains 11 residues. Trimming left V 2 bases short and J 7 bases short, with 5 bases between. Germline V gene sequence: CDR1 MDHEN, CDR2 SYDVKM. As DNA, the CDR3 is TGTGCCAGCAGTTTAGGCGGTGGCTACACCTTC. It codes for CASSLGGGYTF.

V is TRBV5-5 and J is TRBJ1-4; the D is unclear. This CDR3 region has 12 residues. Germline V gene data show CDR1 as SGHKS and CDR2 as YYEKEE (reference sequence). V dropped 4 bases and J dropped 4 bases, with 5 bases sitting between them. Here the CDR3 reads CASSRGNEKLFF. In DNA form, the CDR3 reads TGTGCCAGCAGCCGAGGTAATGAAAAACTGTTTTTT.

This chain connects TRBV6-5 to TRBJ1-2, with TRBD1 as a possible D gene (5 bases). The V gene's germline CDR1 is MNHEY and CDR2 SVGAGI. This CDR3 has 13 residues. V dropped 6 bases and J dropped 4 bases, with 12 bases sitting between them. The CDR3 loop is CASSPRDFYGYTF. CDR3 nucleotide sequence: TGTGCCAGCAGCCCCCGGGACTTCTATGGCTACACCTTC.

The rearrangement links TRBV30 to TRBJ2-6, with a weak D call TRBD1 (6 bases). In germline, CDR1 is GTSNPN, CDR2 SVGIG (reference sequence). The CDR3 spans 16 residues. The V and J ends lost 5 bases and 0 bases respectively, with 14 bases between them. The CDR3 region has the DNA TGTGCCTGGGAACCGGGACATTTCTCTGGGGCCAACGTCCTGACTTTC. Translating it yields CAWEPGHFSGANVLTF.

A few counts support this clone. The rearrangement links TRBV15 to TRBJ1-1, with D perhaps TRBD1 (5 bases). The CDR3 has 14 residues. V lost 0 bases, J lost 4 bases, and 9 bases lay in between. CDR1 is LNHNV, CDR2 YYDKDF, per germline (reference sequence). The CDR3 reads CATSRDRVLTEAFF. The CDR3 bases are TGTGCCACCAGCAGAGACAGGGTTCTCACTGAAGCTTTCTTT.

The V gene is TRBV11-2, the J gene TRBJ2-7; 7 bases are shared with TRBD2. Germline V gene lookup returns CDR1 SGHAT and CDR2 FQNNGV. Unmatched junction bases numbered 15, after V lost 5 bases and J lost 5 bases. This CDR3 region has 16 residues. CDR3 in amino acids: CASSRGVGGFLHEQYF. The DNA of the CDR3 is TGTGCCAGCAGCAGGGGAGTGGGGGGGTTCCTACACGAGCAGTACTTC.

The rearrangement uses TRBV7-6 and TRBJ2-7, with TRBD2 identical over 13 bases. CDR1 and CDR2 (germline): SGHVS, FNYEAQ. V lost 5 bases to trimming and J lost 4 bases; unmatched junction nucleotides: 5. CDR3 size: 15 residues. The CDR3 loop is CASSNGLAGVYEQYF. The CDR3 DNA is TGTGCCAGCAGCAACGGACTAGCGGGAGTGTACGAGCAGTACTTC.

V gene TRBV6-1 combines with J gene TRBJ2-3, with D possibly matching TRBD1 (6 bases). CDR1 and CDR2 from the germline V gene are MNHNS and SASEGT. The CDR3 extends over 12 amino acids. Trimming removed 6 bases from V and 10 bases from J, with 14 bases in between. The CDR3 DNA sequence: TGTGCCAGCAGCGAACGGGACACCTCGCAGTATTTT. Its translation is CASSERDTSQYF.

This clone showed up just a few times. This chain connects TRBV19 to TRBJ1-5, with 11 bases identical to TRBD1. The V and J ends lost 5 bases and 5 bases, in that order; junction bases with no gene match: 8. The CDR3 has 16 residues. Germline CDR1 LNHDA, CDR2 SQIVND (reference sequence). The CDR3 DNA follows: TGTGCCAGTAGTCCTAGGACAGGGGGCAGCGATCAGCCCCAGCATTTT. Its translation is CASSPRTGGSDQPQHF.

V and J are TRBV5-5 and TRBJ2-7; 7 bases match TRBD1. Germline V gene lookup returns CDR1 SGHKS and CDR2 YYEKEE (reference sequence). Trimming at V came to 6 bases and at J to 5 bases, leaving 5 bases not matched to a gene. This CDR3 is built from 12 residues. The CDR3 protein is CASTFGTDEQYF. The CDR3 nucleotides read TGTGCCAGCACCTTTGGGACAGACGAGCAGTACTTC.

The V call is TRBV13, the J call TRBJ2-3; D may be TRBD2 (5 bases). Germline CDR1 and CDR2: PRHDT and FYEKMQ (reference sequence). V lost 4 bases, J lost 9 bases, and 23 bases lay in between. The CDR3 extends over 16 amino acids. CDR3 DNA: TGTGCCAGCAGCTCGCCCCTTCGACTACCACCTGGGACGCAGTATTTT. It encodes CASSSPLRLPPGTQYF.

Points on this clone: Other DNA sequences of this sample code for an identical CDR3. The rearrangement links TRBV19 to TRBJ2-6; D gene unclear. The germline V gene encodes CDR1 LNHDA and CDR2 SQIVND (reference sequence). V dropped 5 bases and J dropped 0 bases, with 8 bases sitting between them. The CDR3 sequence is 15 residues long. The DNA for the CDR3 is TGTGCCAGTAGTCAAGCTAGCTCTGGGGCCAACGTCCTGACTTTC. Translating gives CASSQASSGANVLTF.

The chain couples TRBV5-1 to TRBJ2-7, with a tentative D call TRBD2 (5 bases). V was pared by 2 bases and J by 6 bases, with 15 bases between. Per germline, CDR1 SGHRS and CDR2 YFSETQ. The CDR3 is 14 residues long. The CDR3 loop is CASSLELRALEQYF. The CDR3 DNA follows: TGCGCCAGCAGCTTAGAGTTGAGGGCTCTCGAGCAGTACTTC.

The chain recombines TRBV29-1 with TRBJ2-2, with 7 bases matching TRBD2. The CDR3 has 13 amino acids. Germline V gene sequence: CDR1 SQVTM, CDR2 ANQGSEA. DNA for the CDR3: TGCAGTGCCCGGGACTACAACACCGGGGAGCTGTTTTTT. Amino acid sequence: CSARDYNTGELFF.

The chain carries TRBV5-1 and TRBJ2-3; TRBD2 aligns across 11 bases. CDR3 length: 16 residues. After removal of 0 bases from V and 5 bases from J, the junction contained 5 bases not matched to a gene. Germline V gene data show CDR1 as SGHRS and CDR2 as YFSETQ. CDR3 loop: CASSLGLAGWGDTQYF. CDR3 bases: TGCGCCAGCAGCTTGGGACTAGCGGGATGGGGAGATACGCAGTATTTT.

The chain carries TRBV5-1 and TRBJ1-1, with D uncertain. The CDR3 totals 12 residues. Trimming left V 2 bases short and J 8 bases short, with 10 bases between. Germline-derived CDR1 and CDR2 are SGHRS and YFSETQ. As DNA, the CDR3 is TGCGCCAGCAGCTTCGGGTCCGGGGAAGCTTTCTTT. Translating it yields CASSFGSGEAFF.

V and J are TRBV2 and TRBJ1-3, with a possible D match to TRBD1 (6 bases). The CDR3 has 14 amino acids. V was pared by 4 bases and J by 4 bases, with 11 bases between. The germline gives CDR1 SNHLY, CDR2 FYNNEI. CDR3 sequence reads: CASSVSGVGNTIYF. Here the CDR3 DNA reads TGTGCCAGCAGTGTCTCAGGGGTCGGAAACACCATATATTTT.

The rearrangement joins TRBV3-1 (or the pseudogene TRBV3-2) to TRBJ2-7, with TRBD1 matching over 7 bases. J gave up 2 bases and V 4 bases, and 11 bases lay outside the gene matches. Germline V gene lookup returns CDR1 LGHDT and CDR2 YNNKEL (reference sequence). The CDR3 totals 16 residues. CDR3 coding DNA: TGTGCCAGCAGCCCATCTATTTCCGGGACAGCCTACGAGCAGTACTTC. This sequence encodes CASSPSISGTAYEQYF.

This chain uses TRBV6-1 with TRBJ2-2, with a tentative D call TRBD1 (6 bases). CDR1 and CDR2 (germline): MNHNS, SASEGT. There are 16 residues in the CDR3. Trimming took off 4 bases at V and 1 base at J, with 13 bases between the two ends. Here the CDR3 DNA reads TGTGCCAGCAGTGCCAGCAGGGGATGGAACACCGGGGAGCTGTTTTTT. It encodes CASSASRGWNTGELFF.

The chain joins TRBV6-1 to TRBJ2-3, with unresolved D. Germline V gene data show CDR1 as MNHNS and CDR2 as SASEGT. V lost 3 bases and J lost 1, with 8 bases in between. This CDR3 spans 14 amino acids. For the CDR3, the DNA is TGTGCCAGCAGTGATGTACCAGGCACAGATACGCAGTATTTT. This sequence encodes CASSDVPGTDTQYF.

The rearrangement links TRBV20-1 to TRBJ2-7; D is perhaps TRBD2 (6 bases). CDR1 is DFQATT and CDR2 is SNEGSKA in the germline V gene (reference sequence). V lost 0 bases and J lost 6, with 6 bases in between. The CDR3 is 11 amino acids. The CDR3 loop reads CSAREGGEQYF. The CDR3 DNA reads TGCAGTGCTAGAGAGGGAGGCGAGCAGTACTTC.